These 32 T cell receptor beta chains were all obtained from the same sample, sequenced in a study of cytomegalovirus exposure and HLA in healthy donors. 60 Vbeta and 13 Jbeta primers were used in PCR. Generated by immunoSEQ multiplex PCR, the TCRdb table keeps only in-frame clones and is missing some. The data contain 150,000 or so clones, 80% of them singletons. The material sequenced was PBMCs. Receptors originate from a woman between 35 and 50 years old in good health and CMV-seronegative.

This clone was picked up a small number of times. The chain recombines TRBV7-4 with TRBJ2-1; no clear D. This CDR3 is built from 16 residues. Between the trimmed V and J ends, which lost 5 bases and 0 bases, there was a span of 14 bases. Germline V CDR1 and CDR2: SGHVT, SQSDAQ. CDR3 residues: CASSQPLESSYNEQFF. As DNA, the CDR3 is TGTGCCAGCAGCCAACCTCTGGAGAGCTCCTACAATGAGCAGTTCTTC.

This clone was observed a few times. The V call is TRBV6-5, the J call TRBJ2-4; the D gene is possibly TRBD2 (6 bases). The CDR3 loop spans 15 amino acids. Germline V gene lookup returns CDR1 MNHEY and CDR2 SVGAGI. V lost 6 bases, J lost 8 bases, and 20 bases lay in between. The CDR3 loop reads CASSGGRARGYIQYF. CDR3 bases: TGTGCCAGCAGCGGGGGAAGGGCGAGAGGGTACATTCAGTACTTC.

The J gene is TRBJ1-4, the V gene TRBV19, with TRBD1 matching 7 bases. The CDR3 has 14 amino acids. The V segment lost 5 bases and the J segment 4 bases; nucleotides outside the gene matches: 4. The germline V gene has CDR1 LNHDA and CDR2 SQIVND (reference sequence). CDR3 in DNA: TGTGCCAGTAGTCCTTACAGGGGTAATGAAAAACTGTTTTTT. Protein sequence: CASSPYRGNEKLFF.

Worth noting for this clone: The junction and the germline gene differ at one end; a read error may be behind it. The chain carries TRBV4-2 and TRBJ2-6; D possibly corresponds to TRBD1 (6 bases). CDR1 and CDR2 from the germline V gene are LGHNA and YNFKEQ. The CDR3 is 17 residues long. The CDR3 DNA reads as TGTGCCAGCAGCCAAGATGGTGGGGGCTCTGGGGCCAACGGCCTGACTTTC. Translated: CASSQDGGGSGANGLTF.

The rearrangement uses TRBV10-3 and TRBJ1-4; 7 positions agree with TRBD1. The CDR3 extends over 15 amino acids. Germline CDR1 reads ENHRY; CDR2 reads SYGVKD. The junction had 4 bases not matched to a gene; V was cut back by 3 bases and J by 3 bases. CDR3 in amino acids: CAISEQGFANEKLFF. CDR3 DNA sequence: TGTGCCATCAGTGAACAGGGGTTTGCTAATGAAAAACTGTTTTTT.

This chain connects TRBV28 to TRBJ2-7; maybe TRBD1 (7 bases). The CDR3 covers 13 residues. Deletions cut 6 bases from V and 4 bases from J, with 13 bases between. Looked up from germline, CDR1 is MDHEN and CDR2 is SYDVKM. CDR3 coding DNA: TGTGCCAGCAGCGACAGGGAGGAATACGAGCAGTACTTC. It codes for CASSDREEYEQYF.

The chain employs TRBV27 and TRBJ2-5, with 9 bases fitting TRBD1. V gave up 7 bases and J gave up 5 bases; unmatched junction bases: 8. The CDR3 is made up of 14 amino acids. The germline V gene has CDR1 MNHEY and CDR2 SMNVEV (reference sequence). The DNA of the CDR3 is TGTGCCAGCACCCAACAGGGGGCGCGGGAGACCCAGTACTTC. Its protein product is CASTQQGARETQYF.

The chain joins TRBV7-2 to TRBJ2-7, with D uncertain. Germline values: CDR1 SGHTA, CDR2 FQGNSA. Deletions cut 1 base from V and 2 bases from J, with 9 bases between. The CDR3 extends over 14 amino acids. Written as DNA, the CDR3 is TGTGCCAGCAGCTTAGTTCTACCTCCCTACGAGCAGTACTTC. It is translated as CASSLVLPPYEQYF.

The chain carries TRBV19 and TRBJ2-7; 8 bases are a match to TRBD2. Trimming took 3 bases from V and 7 from J; bases not matched to a gene: 11. The CDR3 has 15 amino acids. CDR1 and CDR2 (germline): LNHDA, SQIVND (reference sequence). The CDR3 DNA reads TGTGCCAGTAGTATGGTGAGCGGGGGAGCGCAGGAGCAGTACTTC. Protein product: CASSMVSGGAQEQYF.

The genes are TRBV2 and TRBJ2-2; D possibly corresponds to TRBD2 (5 bases). CDR1 is SNHLY, CDR2 FYNNEI, per germline. The CDR3 runs 15 residues. The V gene lost 4 bases and the J gene lost 7 bases, with 16 bases spanning the gap. The CDR3 DNA is TGTGCCAGCAGTGGGTTGGCTAGCACCCTCGGGGAGCTGTTTTTT. It translates to CASSGLASTLGELFF.

V is TRBV10-3 and J is TRBJ2-2; 8 bases are shared with TRBD1. Germline V gene sequence: CDR1 ENHRY, CDR2 SYGVKD. This CDR3 has 15 residues. The V segment lost 6 bases and the J segment 2 bases; nucleotides outside the gene matches: 5. CDR3 loop: CAIRGQDINTGELFF. Written as DNA, the CDR3 is TGTGCCATCAGGGGACAGGACATAAACACCGGGGAGCTGTTTTTT.

There are a few counts of this clone. CDR3 residues: CASSPNRVTYEQYF. The CDR3 bases are TGTGCCAGCTCACCAAACAGGGTTACCTACGAGCAGTACTTC. The chain couples TRBV18 to TRBJ2-7, with D perhaps matching TRBD1 (6 bases). The CDR3 sequence is 14 residues long. Trimming pared 2 bases from V and 2 bases from J, leaving 10 bases between. CDR1 and CDR2 from the germline V gene are KGHSH and LQKENI.

The genes are TRBV19 and TRBJ1-4; TRBD1 agrees at 8 bases. Looked up from germline, CDR1 is LNHDA and CDR2 is SQIVND (reference sequence). The CDR3 sequence is 16 residues long. The junction had 5 bases not matched to a gene; V was cut back by 5 bases and J by 0 bases. CDR3 loop: CASSPDRVPTNEKLFF. In nucleotides, the CDR3 is TGTGCCAGTAGTCCGGACAGGGTTCCAACTAATGAAAAACTGTTTTTT.

This chain connects TRBV19 to TRBJ2-7, with D perhaps matching TRBD1 (6 bases). V was shortened by 5 bases and J by 2 bases, with 13 bases between the two germline ends. Germline-derived CDR1 and CDR2 are LNHDA and SQIVND (reference sequence). The CDR3 has 14 amino acids. In nucleotides, the CDR3 is TGTGCCAGTAGTCACCGGGACAAACCCTACGAGCAGTACTTC. Its protein product is CASSHRDKPYEQYF.

The chain uses TRBV14 and TRBJ1-1, with a tentative D call TRBD1 (6 bases). Per the germline V gene, CDR1 is SGHDN and CDR2 is FVKESK. The V end lost 1 base, the J end lost 7 bases, and 13 bases lay between the germline ends. The CDR3 loop spans 14 amino acids. CDR3 DNA sequence: TGTGCCAGCAGCCAAGTCGACAGGAGTCGTGAAGCTTTCTTT. Its protein is CASSQVDRSREAFF. The entire variable domain, with the rest obtained from reference TRBV14 and TRBJ1-1, is as follows: EAGVTQFPSHSVIEKGQTVTLRCDPISGHDNLYWYRRVMGKEIKFLLHFVKESKQDESGMPNNRFLAERTGGTYSTLKVQPAELEDSGVYFCASSQVDRSREAFFGQGTRLTVV.

The V and J genes are TRBV2 and TRBJ2-1; TRBD2 agrees at 11 bases. This CDR3 has 15 amino acids. V gave up 6 bases and J gave up 5 bases; unmatched junction bases: 6. CDR1 and CDR2 (germline): SNHLY, FYNNEI. CDR3 coding DNA: TGTGCCAGCAGGGGAGGACTAGCGGGCAACAATGAGCAGTTCTTC. Protein: CASRGGLAGNNEQFF.

The chain joins TRBV5-4 to TRBJ2-7; perhaps TRBD2 as D (6 bases). V lost 2 bases, J lost 5 bases, and 14 bases lay in between. The CDR3 covers 14 residues. CDR1 SGHNT and CDR2 YYREEE come from the germline V gene (reference sequence). The CDR3 DNA is TGTGCCAGCAGCTTCGGGAGAAAGGGCGACGAGCAGTACTTC. Amino acids: CASSFGRKGDEQYF.

Concerning this clone itself: Compared with germline, one end of the junction differs, possibly owing to a read error. V usage is TRBV6-7 and J usage is TRBJ2-4, with 9 bases that match TRBD2. TRBV6-7 is noted as an ORF with a role that remains uncertain. This CDR3 spans 17 amino acids. The CDR3 region has the DNA TGTGCCAGCAGCAGGTTCAGCGGGGGGTCTACCAAAAACAGTCAGTACTTC. Translating gives CASSRFSGGSTKNSQYF.

There are a few counts of this clone. This rearrangement joins TRBV7-7 to TRBJ2-2; D call uncertain. The CDR3 runs to 14 residues. Germline V lookup: CDR1 SSHAT, CDR2 FNYEAQ (reference sequence). Trimming cost V 4 bases and J 1 base, with 7 bases left between them. The CDR3 spells CASSSNRNTGELFF. In nucleotides, the CDR3 is TGTGCCAGCAGCTCAAATAGGAACACCGGGGAGCTGTTTTTT.

This chain links TRBV19 with TRBJ1-2; D unclear. The CDR3 runs 14 residues. Germline CDR1 LNHDA, CDR2 SQIVND (reference sequence). With 8 bases removed from V and 7 bases from J, the gap between germline ends came to 20 bases. CDR3 DNA: TGTGCCAGTGCTACCCCTCCAGGAGGTCGTGGCTACACCTTC. The encoded protein is CASATPPGGRGYTF.

This rearrangement joins TRBV12-5 to TRBJ2-7; D is unresolved. The CDR3 has 11 amino acids. Trimming cost V 4 bases and J 7 bases, with 8 bases left between them. Germline loops: CDR1 LGHNT, CDR2 FRNRAP. The CDR3 region has the DNA TGTGCTAGTGGTTCCACCGGGGAGCAGTACTTC. Translation: CASGSTGEQYF.

The CDR3 spells CASSTAGDGPYEQYF. The DNA for the CDR3 is TGTGCCAGCTCAACAGCCGGGGATGGGCCCTACGAGCAGTACTTC. The rearrangement links TRBV27 to TRBJ2-7; perhaps TRBD2 as D (5 bases). Per germline, CDR1 MNHEY and CDR2 SMNVEV (reference sequence). The CDR3 is made up of 15 amino acids. Trimming removed 8 bases at V and 2 bases at J, with 19 bases between.

This sequence joins TRBV4-2 and TRBJ2-2, with TRBD1 identical over 8 bases. The CDR3 contains 18 residues. Germline V CDR1 and CDR2: LGHNA, YNFKEQ. The ends lost 0 bases at V and 3 bases at J; junction bases unmatched: 9. The CDR3 region is CASSQELQGATYTGELFF. CDR3 DNA sequence: TGTGCCAGCAGCCAAGAGTTGCAGGGGGCGACTTACACCGGGGAGCTGTTTTTT.

The rearrangement uses TRBV4-3 and TRBJ1-5, with 10 bases identical to TRBD1. The CDR3 is 16 residues long. The germline gives CDR1 LGHNA, CDR2 YSLEER. The V and J ends lost 1 base and 2 bases, in that order; junction bases with no gene match: 2. CDR3: CASSQGQGAGNQPQHF. Written as DNA, the CDR3 is TGCGCCAGCAGCCAAGGACAGGGGGCGGGCAATCAGCCCCAGCATTTT.

This clone appeared a single time. V usage is TRBV5-4 and J usage is TRBJ2-5; TRBD2 is a possible D gene (6 bases). The CDR3 loop spans 15 amino acids. The V gene lost 0 bases and the J gene lost 4 bases, with 13 bases spanning the gap. Germline V gene data show CDR1 as SGHNT and CDR2 as YYREEE (reference sequence). CDR3 sequence: CASSLVTSSGETQYF. In nucleotides, the CDR3 is TGTGCCAGCAGCTTGGTTACTAGCTCGGGAGAGACCCAGTACTTC.

This clone was found a few times. The rearrangement links TRBV11-2 to TRBJ1-2; tentative D call: TRBD1 (6 bases). The ends were cut back, 3 bases at V and 4 bases at J, with 15 bases in the middle. The CDR3 loop spans 15 amino acids. From germline, CDR1 is SGHAT and CDR2 FQNNGV. CDR3 in amino acids: CASSLGRGAGYGYTF. CDR3 in DNA: TGTGCCAGCAGCTTGGGGCGGGGGGCAGGCTATGGCTACACCTTC.

This clone came up a few times. Other DNA sequences in this specimen translate into the identical CDR3. The genes are TRBV11-2 and TRBJ1-5; TRBD1 matches 7 bases. The length of the CDR3 is 13 residues. Germline lookup yields CDR1 SGHAT and CDR2 FQNNGV. After removal of 5 bases from V and 7 bases from J, the junction contained 5 bases not matched to a gene. The CDR3 region is CASSLDRDQPQHF. Here the CDR3 DNA reads TGTGCCAGCAGCCTCGACAGGGACCAGCCCCAGCATTTT.

The sample holds one count of this clone. J is TRBJ1-4 and V is TRBV30, with no clear D. The V gene lost 2 bases and the J gene lost 3 bases, with 13 bases spanning the gap. CDR1 GTSNPN and CDR2 SVGIG come from the germline V gene (reference sequence). There are 15 residues in the CDR3. In DNA form, the CDR3 reads TGTGCCTGGAGTAGCGGAGTGAGGGCTAATGAAAAACTGTTTTTT. It codes for CAWSSGVRANEKLFF.

The chain couples TRBV22-1 to TRBJ2-5; TRBD2 was called by the table and not checked on the DNA. TRBV22-1 is classified as a pseudogene. This CDR3 is built from 15 residues. The DNA of the CDR3 is TGTCCTGGGAGCGCCTCCCTAGCGGCCCAAGAGACCCAGTACTTC. The encoded protein is CPGSASLAAQETQYF.

V gene TRBV6-5 combines with J gene TRBJ1-2, with TRBD1 matching over 8 bases. V lost 2 bases to trimming and J lost 7 bases; unmatched junction nucleotides: 3. Germline V lookup: CDR1 MNHEY, CDR2 SVGAGI. The CDR3 contains 13 residues. The CDR3: CASSYDRGGGYTF. The CDR3 DNA reads as TGTGCCAGCAGTTACGACAGGGGAGGTGGCTACACCTTC.

The V call is TRBV7-2, the J call TRBJ1-3, with D perhaps matching TRBD1 (5 bases). V lost 1 base and J 4 bases, leaving 8 bases between the germline ends. Germline CDR1 reads SGHTA; CDR2 reads FQGNSA. This CDR3 region has 14 residues. CDR3 protein: CASSLGQRGNTIYF. The CDR3, as DNA: TGTGCCAGCAGCTTAGGACAGCGCGGAAACACCATATATTTT.

Comments on this clone: One end of the junction is discordant with germline, which a read error may explain. V gene TRBV7-9 combines with J gene TRBJ2-7; D might be TRBD1 (5 bases). The CDR3 length is 17 residues. Germline values: CDR1 SEHNR, CDR2 FQNEAQ (reference sequence). The DNA of the CDR3 is TGTTCCAGCAGCTTCCATTCCTTAACAGGTAACTCCTACGAGCAGTACTTC. It is translated as CSSSFHSLTGNSYEQYF.